The clone carrying this TCR beta chain appeared a few times. TCRdb used MiXCR to reprocess the 5' RACE reads, holding one entry per CDR3 protein. Among around 400,000 distinct CDR3 sequences listed, approximately 24% were seen once. This specimen belongs to a study of T-cell memory formation after mild COVID-19. The CDR3 extends over 14 amino acids. Trimming took off 5 bases at V and 2 bases at J, with 12 bases between the two ends. Germline V gene lookup returns CDR1 SEHNR and CDR2 FQNEAQ (reference sequence). Sequencing was performed on PBMCs or a T cell subset sorted from them (not recorded which). The receptor was derived from an adult woman who had mild COVID-19 (a few samples of this study predate the infection). Cell type and time point are not known. V gene TRBV7-9 combines with J gene TRBJ2-5, with a weak D call TRBD1 (6 bases). CDR3 DNA sequence: TGTGCCAGCAGCCCAGGACAGATACAAGAGACCCAGTACTTC. It specifies CASSPGQIQETQYF.